A selection of T cell receptor beta chains follows, all from one sample in a study of HIV-infected patients and healthy controls. One entry per CDR3 protein results from TCRdb running MiXCR on the 5' RACE reads. The sample records more than 10,000 distinct CDR3 sequences, 7% to 9% being singletons. Sequencing input: blood. The receptors here all came from an adult in good health. Both conserved end residues are part of each CDR3. A D gene is named only where the DNA matches it firmly.

D gene,V gene,J gene,CDR3 protein
NA,TRBV2,TRBJ1-2,CASSVDAANYGYTF
NA,TRBV6-2/TRBV6-3,TRBJ1-5,CASSDGASNQPQHF
TRBD2,TRBV10-1,TRBJ2-7,CASPLSGRTSGYYEQYF
NA,TRBV5-1,TRBJ2-1,CASSLEGLTYNEQFF
NA,TRBV19,TRBJ2-1,CASSINWGRLWNEQFF
NA,TRBV29-1,TRBJ1-1,CSVEPPGHVMNTEAFF
NA,TRBV18,TRBJ2-3,CASSPPNTDTQYF
NA,TRBV6-5,TRBJ2-1,CASSYRAHNEQFF
NA,TRBV29-1,TRBJ1-2,CSVVSRQTLNYGYTF
NA,TRBV28,TRBJ1-4,CASRVTGLNEKLFF
NA,TRBV12-3/TRBV12-4,TRBJ1-1,CASSLAGISGLPEAFF
TRBD2,TRBV13,TRBJ2-5,CASSSSTSGATQYF
NA,TRBV6-1,TRBJ2-5,CATATGPIQETQYF
NA,TRBV19,TRBJ1-5,CATRFGNQPQHF
NA,TRBV30,TRBJ2-1,CAWSVLYNEQFF
TRBD2,TRBV6-2/TRBV6-3,TRBJ2-1,CASSYATSGSPGNEQFF
NA,TRBV20-1,TRBJ1-1,CSARDPGKPGTEAFF
TRBD2,TRBV6-2/TRBV6-3,TRBJ2-3,CASSYSAGGADTQYF
NA,TRBV12-3/TRBV12-4,TRBJ1-1,CASSYRSEAFF
TRBD2,TRBV4-2,TRBJ2-3,CASSQGTSGASTDTQYF
NA,TRBV25-1,TRBJ1-1,CASSQAGGWNTEAFF
TRBD1,TRBV5-8,TRBJ1-2,CASSLGQGANYGYTF
NA,TRBV10-3,TRBJ2-1,CAISESEGGSEQFF
TRBD2,TRBV9,TRBJ2-5,CASSATSGGFQETQYF
NA,TRBV6-6,TRBJ1-5,CASSFLEMGGPQHF
TRBD1,TRBV5-1,TRBJ2-7,CASSPNSDRAGYEQYF
NA,TRBV12-3/TRBV12-4,TRBJ2-7,CASSEPGLAYEQYF
NA,TRBV18,TRBJ1-5,CASSLTVGSNQPQHF
TRBD1,TRBV5-1,TRBJ1-2,CASSLERGQRGYGYTF
NA,TRBV6-5,TRBJ2-7,CASSYLFRGEQYF
TRBD2,TRBV14,TRBJ2-3,CASSLRGADTQYF
NA,TRBV24-1,TRBJ2-1,CATSARGNNEQFF
TRBD2,TRBV5-4,TRBJ2-1,CASSFKRESGGNEQFF
TRBD2,TRBV6-2/TRBV6-3,TRBJ2-7,CASGFPGTSGFEQYF
TRBD2,TRBV20-1,TRBJ2-1,CSAYGLAGVANEQFF
TRBD2,TRBV20-1,TRBJ2-1,CSARVLAGDNEQFF
NA,TRBV24-1,TRBJ2-4,CATSDLSGTGIQYF
TRBD1,TRBV29-1,TRBJ2-3,CSVVLTGRWYSTDTQYF
NA,TRBV28,TRBJ1-4,CASSAVGGATNEKLFF
TRBD1,TRBV6-4,TRBJ2-1,CASSDSRGRGPHNEQFF
NA,TRBV6-6,TRBJ2-1,CASRSSGNEQFF
TRBD1,TRBV6-5,TRBJ2-7,CASSKYRGEQYF
NA,TRBV29-1,TRBJ1-1,CSVGVPGDTEAFF
NA,TRBV19,TRBJ1-5,CASSIRERLGQPQHF
NA,TRBV7-2,TRBJ2-3,CASSLVGGVITDTQYF
NA,TRBV28,TRBJ2-3,CASGRAGSTDTQYF
NA,TRBV7-2,TRBJ2-4,CASSSGTLLAKNIQYF